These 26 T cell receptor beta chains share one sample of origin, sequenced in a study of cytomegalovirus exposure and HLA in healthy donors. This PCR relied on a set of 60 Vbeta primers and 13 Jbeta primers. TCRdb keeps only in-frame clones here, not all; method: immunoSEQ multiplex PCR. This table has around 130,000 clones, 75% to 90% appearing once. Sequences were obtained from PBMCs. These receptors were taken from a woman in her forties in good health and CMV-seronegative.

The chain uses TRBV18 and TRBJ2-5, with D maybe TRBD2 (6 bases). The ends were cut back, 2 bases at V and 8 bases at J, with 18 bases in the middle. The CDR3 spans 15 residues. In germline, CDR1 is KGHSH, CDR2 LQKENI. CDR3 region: CASSPTGTGLRTQYF. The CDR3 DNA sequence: TGTGCCAGCTCACCAACCGGGACTGGTTTAAGAACCCAGTACTTC.

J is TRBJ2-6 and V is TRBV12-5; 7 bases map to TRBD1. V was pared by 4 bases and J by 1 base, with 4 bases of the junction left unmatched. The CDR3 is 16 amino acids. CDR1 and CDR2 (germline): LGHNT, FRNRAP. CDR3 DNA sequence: TGTGCTAGTGGTTCGGTGGACAGGTCTGGGGCCAACGTCCTGACTTTC. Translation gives CASGSVDRSGANVLTF.

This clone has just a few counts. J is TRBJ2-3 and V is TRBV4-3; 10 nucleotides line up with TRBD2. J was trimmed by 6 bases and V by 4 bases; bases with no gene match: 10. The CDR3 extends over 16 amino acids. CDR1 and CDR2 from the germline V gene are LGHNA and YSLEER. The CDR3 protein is CASSRERGGKMDTQYF. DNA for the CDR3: TGCGCCAGCAGCCGGGAGCGGGGGGGTAAAATGGATACGCAGTATTTT.

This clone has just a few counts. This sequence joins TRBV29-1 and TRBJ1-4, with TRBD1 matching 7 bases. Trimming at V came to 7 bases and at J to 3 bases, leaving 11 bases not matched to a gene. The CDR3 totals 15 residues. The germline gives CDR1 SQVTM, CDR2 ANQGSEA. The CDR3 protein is CSGVTGIGANEKLFF. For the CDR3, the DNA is TGCAGCGGCGTGACAGGGATCGGAGCTAATGAAAAACTGTTTTTT. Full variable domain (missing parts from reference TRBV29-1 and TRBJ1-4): SAVISQKPSRDICQRGTSLTIQCQVDSQVTMMFWYRQQPGQSLTLIATANQGSEATYESGFVIDKFPISRPNLTFSTLTVSNMSPEDSSIYLCSGVTGIGANEKLFFGSGTQLSVL.

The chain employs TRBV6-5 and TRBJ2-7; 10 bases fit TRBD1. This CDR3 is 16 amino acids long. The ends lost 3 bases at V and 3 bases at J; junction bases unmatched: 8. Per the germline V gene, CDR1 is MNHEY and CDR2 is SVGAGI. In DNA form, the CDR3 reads TGTGCCAGCAGTTATAACCGGGACAGGGGATTCTACGAGCAGTACTTC. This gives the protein CASSYNRDRGFYEQYF.

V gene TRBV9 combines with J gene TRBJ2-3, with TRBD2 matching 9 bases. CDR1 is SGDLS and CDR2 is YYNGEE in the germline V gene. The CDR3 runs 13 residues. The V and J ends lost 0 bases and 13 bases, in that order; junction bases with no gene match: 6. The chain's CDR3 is CASSVEERGVEYF. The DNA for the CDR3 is TGTGCCAGCAGCGTAGAGGAGCGGGGGGTGGAGTATTTT.

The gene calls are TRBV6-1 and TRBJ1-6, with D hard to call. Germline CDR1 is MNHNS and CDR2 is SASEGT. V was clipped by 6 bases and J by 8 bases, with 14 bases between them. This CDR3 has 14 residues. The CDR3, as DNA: TGTGCCAGCAGCCTAGGCACGGACTATTCACCCCTCCACTTT. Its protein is CASSLGTDYSPLHF.

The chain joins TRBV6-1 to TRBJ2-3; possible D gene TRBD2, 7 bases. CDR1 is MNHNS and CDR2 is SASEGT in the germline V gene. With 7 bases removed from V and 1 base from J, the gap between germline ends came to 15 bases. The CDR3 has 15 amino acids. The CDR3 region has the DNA TGTGCCAGCATCCGCTCGCGGGGGCGCACAGATACGCAGTATTTT. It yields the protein CASIRSRGRTDTQYF.

CDR3 protein: CASSPQGPNTGELFF. CDR3 in DNA: TGTGCCAGCAGCCCACAGGGGCCGAACACCGGGGAGCTGTTTTTT. J is TRBJ2-2 and V is TRBV13, with TRBD1 identical over 7 bases. With 5 bases clipped from V and 0 bases from J, the junction kept 3 bases outside the gene matches. The CDR3 contains 15 residues. The germline CDR1 and CDR2 sequences are PRHDT and FYEKMQ (reference sequence).

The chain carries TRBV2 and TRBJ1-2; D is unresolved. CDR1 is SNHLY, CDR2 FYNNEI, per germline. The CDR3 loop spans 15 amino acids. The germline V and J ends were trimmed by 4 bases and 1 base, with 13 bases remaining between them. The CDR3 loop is CASSVERDINYGYTF. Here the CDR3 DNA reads TGTGCCAGCAGTGTTGAGAGGGATATTAACTATGGCTACACCTTC.

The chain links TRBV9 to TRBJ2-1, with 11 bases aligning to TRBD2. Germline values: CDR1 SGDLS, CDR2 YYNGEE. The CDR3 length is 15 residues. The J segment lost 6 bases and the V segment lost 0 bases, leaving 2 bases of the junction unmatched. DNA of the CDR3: TGTGCCAGCAGCGTAGCGACTAGCGGGGTCAATGAGCAGTTCTTC. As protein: CASSVATSGVNEQFF. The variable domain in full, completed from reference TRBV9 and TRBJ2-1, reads DSGVTQTPKHLITATGQRVTLRCSPRSGDLSVYWYQQSLDQGLQFLIQYYNGEERAKGNILERFSAQQFPDLHSELNLSSLELGDSALYFCASSVATSGVNEQFFGPGTRLTVL.

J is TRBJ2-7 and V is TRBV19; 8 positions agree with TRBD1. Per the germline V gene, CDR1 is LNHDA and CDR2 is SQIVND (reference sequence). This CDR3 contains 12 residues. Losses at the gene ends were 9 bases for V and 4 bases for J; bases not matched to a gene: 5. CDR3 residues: CASSDRGYEQYF. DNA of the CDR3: TGTGCCAGCTCTGACAGGGGATACGAGCAGTACTTC.

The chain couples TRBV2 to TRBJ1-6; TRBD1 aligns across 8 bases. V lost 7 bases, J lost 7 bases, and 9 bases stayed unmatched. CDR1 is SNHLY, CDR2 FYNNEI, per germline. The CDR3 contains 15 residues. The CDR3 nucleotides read TGTGCCAGCACCCCACTAGGACAGGGCAATTCACCCCTCCACTTT. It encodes CASTPLGQGNSPLHF.

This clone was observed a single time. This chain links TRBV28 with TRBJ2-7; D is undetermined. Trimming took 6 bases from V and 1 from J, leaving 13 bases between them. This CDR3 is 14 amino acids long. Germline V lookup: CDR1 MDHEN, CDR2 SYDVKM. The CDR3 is CASRAATRSYEQYF. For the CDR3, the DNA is TGTGCCAGCAGGGCGGCAACGAGGTCCTACGAGCAGTACTTC.

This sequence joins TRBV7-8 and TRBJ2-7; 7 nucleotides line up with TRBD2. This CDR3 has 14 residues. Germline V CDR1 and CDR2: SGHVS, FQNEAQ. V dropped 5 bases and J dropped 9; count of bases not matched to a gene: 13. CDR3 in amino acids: CASSAPGLSSGQYF. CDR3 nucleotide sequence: TGTGCCAGCAGCGCCCCGGGACTTTCTAGCGGGCAGTACTTC.

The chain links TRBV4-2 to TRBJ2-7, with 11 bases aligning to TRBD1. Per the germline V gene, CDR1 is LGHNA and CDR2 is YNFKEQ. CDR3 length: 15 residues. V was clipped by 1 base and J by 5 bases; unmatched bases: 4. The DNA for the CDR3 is TGTGCCAGCAGCCAAGGGGACAGGGGGTTCGACGAGCAGTACTTC. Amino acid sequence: CASSQGDRGFDEQYF.

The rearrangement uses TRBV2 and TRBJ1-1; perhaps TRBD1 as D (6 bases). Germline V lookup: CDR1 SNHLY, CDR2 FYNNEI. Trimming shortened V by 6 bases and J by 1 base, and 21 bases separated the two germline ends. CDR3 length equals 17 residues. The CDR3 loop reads CASRGIGGRMPNTEAFF. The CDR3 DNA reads TGTGCCAGCAGGGGGATAGGGGGAAGGATGCCGAACACTGAAGCTTTCTTT.

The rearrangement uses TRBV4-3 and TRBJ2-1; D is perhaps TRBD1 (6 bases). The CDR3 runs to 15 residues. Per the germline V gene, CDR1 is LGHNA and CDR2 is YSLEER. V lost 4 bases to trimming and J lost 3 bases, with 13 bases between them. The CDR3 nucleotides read TGCGCCAGCAGCCCAGGGGACGACCGCTACAATGAGCAGTTCTTC. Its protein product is CASSPGDDRYNEQFF.

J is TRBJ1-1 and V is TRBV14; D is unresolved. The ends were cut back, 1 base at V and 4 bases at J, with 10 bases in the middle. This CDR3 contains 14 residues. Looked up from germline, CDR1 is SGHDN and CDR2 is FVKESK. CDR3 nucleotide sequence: TGTGCCAGCAGCCAAGGGAACAGAGCCACTGAAGCTTTCTTT. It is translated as CASSQGNRATEAFF.

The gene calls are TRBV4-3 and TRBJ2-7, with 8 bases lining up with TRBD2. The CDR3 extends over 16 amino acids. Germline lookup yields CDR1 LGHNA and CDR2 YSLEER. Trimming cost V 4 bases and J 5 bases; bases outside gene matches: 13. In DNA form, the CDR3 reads TGCGCCAGCAGCCCCTCAAGTCGCGGGGGGCTCCACGAGCAGTACTTC. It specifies CASSPSSRGGLHEQYF.

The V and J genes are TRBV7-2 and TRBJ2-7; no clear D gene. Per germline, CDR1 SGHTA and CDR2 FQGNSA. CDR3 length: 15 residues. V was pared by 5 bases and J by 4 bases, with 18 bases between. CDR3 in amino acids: CASSQNSQAPYEQYF. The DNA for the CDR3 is TGTGCCAGCAGCCAAAACTCCCAGGCGCCTTACGAGCAGTACTTC.

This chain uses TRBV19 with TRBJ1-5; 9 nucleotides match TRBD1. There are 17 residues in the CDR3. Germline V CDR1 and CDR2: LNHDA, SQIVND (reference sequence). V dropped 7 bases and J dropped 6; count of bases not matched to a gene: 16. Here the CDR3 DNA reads TGTGCCAGTACCCGCGGACAGGGGTCCTCAGGGGGTCAGCCCCAGCATTTT. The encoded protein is CASTRGQGSSGGQPQHF.

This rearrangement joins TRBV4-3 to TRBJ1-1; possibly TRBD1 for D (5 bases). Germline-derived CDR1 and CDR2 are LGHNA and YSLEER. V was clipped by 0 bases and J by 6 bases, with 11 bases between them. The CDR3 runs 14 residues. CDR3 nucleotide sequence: TGCGCCAGCAGCCAAGACAGGGCGTTCGCTGAAGCTTTCTTT. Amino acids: CASSQDRAFAEAFF.

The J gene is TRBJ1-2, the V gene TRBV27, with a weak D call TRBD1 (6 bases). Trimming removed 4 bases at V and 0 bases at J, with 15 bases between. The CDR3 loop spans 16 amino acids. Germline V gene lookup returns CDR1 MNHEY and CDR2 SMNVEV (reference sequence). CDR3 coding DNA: TGTGCCAGCAGTTCCTCATTATGGACAGCTAACTATGGCTACACCTTC. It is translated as CASSSSLWTANYGYTF.

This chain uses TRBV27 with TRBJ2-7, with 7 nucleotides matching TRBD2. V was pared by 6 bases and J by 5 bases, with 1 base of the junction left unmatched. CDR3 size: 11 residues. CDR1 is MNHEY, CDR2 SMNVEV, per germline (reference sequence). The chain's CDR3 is CASRGRDEQYF. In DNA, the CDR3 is TGTGCCAGCAGGGGGAGGGACGAGCAGTACTTC.

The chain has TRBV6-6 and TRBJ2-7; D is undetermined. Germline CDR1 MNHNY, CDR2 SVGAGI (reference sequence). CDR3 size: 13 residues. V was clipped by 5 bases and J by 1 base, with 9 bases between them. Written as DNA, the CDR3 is TGTGCCAGCAGTGCAGAAATGTCCTACGAGCAGTACTTC. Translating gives CASSAEMSYEQYF.